This T cell receptor beta chain was recovered during a study of siplizumab effects on memory and regulatory T cells. After removal of 7 bases from V and 0 bases from J, the junction contained 8 bases not matched to a gene. Per the germline V gene, CDR1 is SNHLY and CDR2 is FYNNEI. This CDR3 is built from 16 residues. On this clone itself: Its antigen is undetermined.

The protocol was immunoSEQ multiplex PCR, while the TCRdb copy is restricted to in-frame clones and leaves out a portion. The sample records approximately 94,000 clones, around 90% being singletons. General study findings and limits: Suppression by proliferating Tregs derived from siplizumab cultures was not verified.

The sample comprised CD4+ T cells sorted from blood. The rearrangement joins TRBV2 to TRBJ2-7, with TRBD2 matching over 11 bases. The TCR sequence derives from a human donor in good health. Written as DNA, the CDR3 is TGTGCCAGCACCAGACTAGCGGGGTCCAGCTCCTACGAGCAGTACTTC. Translating gives CASTRLAGSSSYEQYF. Supplemented by reference TRBV2 and TRBJ2-7, the full variable domain reads EPEVTQTPSHQVTQMGQEVILRCVPISNHLYFYWYRQILGQKVEFLVSFYNNEISEKSEIFDDQFSVERPDGSNFTLKIRSTKLEDSAMYFCASTRLAGSSSYEQYFGPGTRLTVT.